These 18 T cell receptor beta chains share one sample of origin, sequenced in a study of shared clonotypes between healthy human individuals. Positive CCR7 selection of CD45RO-negative cells yielded the naive CD8 cells, and terminally differentiated effector memory CD45RA+ cells were excluded. TCRdb keeps only in-frame clones here, not all; method: immunoSEQ multiplex PCR. This sample carries some 2.1 million clones, just under 95% of them seen once, and the ten largest clones take 0.85% to 1.3%. The specimen sequenced was naive CD8+ T cells sorted from blood. The receptor source for this set is a young man in good health.

V and J are TRBV25-1 and TRBJ2-7, with D tentatively TRBD1 (5 bases). Trimming cost V 1 base and J 5 bases, with 9 bases left between them. There are 13 residues in the CDR3. Looked up from germline, CDR1 is MGHDK and CDR2 is SYGVNS. CDR3 nucleotide sequence: TGTGCCAGCAGTGAATCAGGGTTCGACGAGCAGTACTTC. The encoded protein is CASSESGFDEQYF.

The rearrangement links TRBV4-3 to TRBJ2-2; D gene uncertain. CDR1 LGHNA and CDR2 YSLEER come from the germline V gene. The CDR3 is 18 amino acids. Trimming pared 0 bases from V and 1 base from J, leaving 15 bases between. This CDR3 reads CASSQDGVTWMNTGELFF. In DNA, the CDR3 is TGCGCCAGCAGCCAAGATGGGGTGACCTGGATGAACACCGGGGAGCTGTTTTTT.

About this clone itself: Other DNA sequences in the same sample also yield this CDR3. This chain uses TRBV19 with TRBJ1-5; no reliable D call. V was clipped by 1 base and J by 4 bases, with 5 bases between them. The CDR3 has 13 amino acids. The V gene's germline CDR1 is LNHDA and CDR2 SQIVND (reference sequence). CDR3 protein: CASSIAGNQPQHF. The CDR3 DNA reads as TGTGCCAGTAGTATAGCAGGAAATCAGCCCCAGCATTTT.

The count of this clone is one. The chain combines TRBV28 with TRBJ2-7, with TRBD2 as a possible D gene (6 bases). In germline, CDR1 is MDHEN, CDR2 SYDVKM. The CDR3 contains 16 residues. V lost 5 bases to trimming and J lost 2 bases, with 19 bases between them. The CDR3 DNA is TGTGCCAGCAGTGCTGCGGCGGGACTGGGAACCTACGAGCAGTACTTC. Amino acids: CASSAAAGLGTYEQYF.

This chain links TRBV19 with TRBJ2-2, with a possible D match to TRBD2 (6 bases). CDR3 length equals 12 residues. V dropped 11 bases and J dropped 3 bases, with 10 bases sitting between them. Germline CDR1 reads LNHDA; CDR2 reads SQIVND (reference sequence). The CDR3, as DNA: TGTGCCGGAGGGGCCGACACCGGGGAGCTGTTTTTT. This encodes CAGGADTGELFF.

This chain links TRBV12-5 with TRBJ2-7; D gene unclear. V was clipped by 0 bases and J by 4 bases, with 7 bases between them. Germline CDR1 reads LGHNT; CDR2 reads FRNRAP. The CDR3 length is 13 residues. The CDR3 DNA is TGTGCTAGTGGTTTGGTAGGGCAATACGAGCAGTACTTC. This codes for CASGLVGQYEQYF.

The V call is TRBV29-1, the J call TRBJ2-2; TRBD1 agrees at 10 bases. V dropped 4 bases and J dropped 5; count of bases not matched to a gene: 4. The CDR3 sequence is 14 residues long. Germline lookup yields CDR1 SQVTM and CDR2 ANQGSEA. The CDR3 bases are TGCAGCGTTGGGGGGACAGGGGTTACCGGGGAGCTGTTTTTT. Translated: CSVGGTGVTGELFF.

This chain connects TRBV14 to TRBJ2-5, with D unresolved. This CDR3 is built from 16 residues. Germline V lookup: CDR1 SGHDN, CDR2 FVKESK. V lost 1 base and J 2 bases, leaving 14 bases between the germline ends. This CDR3 is CASSQARRWLQETQYF. The CDR3 DNA follows: TGTGCCAGCAGCCAAGCCCGGCGGTGGTTACAAGAGACCCAGTACTTC.

The chain recombines TRBV18 with TRBJ1-1; D might be TRBD1 (6 bases). The CDR3 extends over 17 amino acids. CDR1 and CDR2 (germline): KGHSH, LQKENI. Trimming removed 4 bases at V and 3 bases at J, with 21 bases between. CDR3 nucleotide sequence: TGTGCCAGCTCACGATTCACAGGGCCCCTCAGGGACACTGAAGCTTTCTTT. Amino acids: CASSRFTGPLRDTEAFF.

The V and J genes are TRBV7-2 and TRBJ2-5; TRBD2 agrees at 8 bases. CDR1 is SGHTA and CDR2 is FQGNSA in the germline V gene. The V gene end was trimmed by 5 bases and the J gene end by 1 base; junction bases not matched to a gene: 6. This CDR3 is 15 amino acids long. The CDR3: CASSLSGEFQETQYF. CDR3 nucleotides: TGTGCCAGCAGCCTTAGCGGGGAGTTCCAAGAGACCCAGTACTTC.

V usage is TRBV2 and J usage is TRBJ2-3, with 8 bases aligning to TRBD1. The junction had 5 bases not matched to a gene; V was cut back by 2 bases and J by 4 bases. The CDR3 loop spans 15 amino acids. Looked up from germline, CDR1 is SNHLY and CDR2 is FYNNEI. The CDR3: CASSEQGAKSDTQYF. In DNA, the CDR3 is TGTGCCAGCAGTGAACAGGGGGCTAAATCAGATACGCAGTATTTT.

The rearrangement joins TRBV5-8 to TRBJ2-2, with 7 nucleotides matching TRBD1. V was pared by 3 bases and J by 6 bases, with 5 bases of the junction left unmatched. CDR3 length: 14 residues. Germline V gene data show CDR1 as SGHTS and CDR2 as YDEGEE. This CDR3 is CASSSDRMAGELFF. Here the CDR3 DNA reads TGTGCCAGCAGCTCGGACAGGATGGCCGGGGAGCTGTTTTTT.

The gene calls are TRBV13 and TRBJ1-3; D unclear. Germline-derived CDR1 and CDR2 are PRHDT and FYEKMQ (reference sequence). V shed 2 bases and J shed 1 base, with 6 bases lying between them. The CDR3 is made up of 14 amino acids. The CDR3 bases are TGTGCCAGCAGCTTAAGCGAGTCTGGAAACACCATATATTTT. This gives the protein CASSLSESGNTIYF. Complete variable domain (other parts from reference TRBV13 and TRBJ1-3): AAGVIQSPRHLIKEKRETATLKCYPIPRHDTVYWYQQGPGQDPQFLISFYEKMQSDKGSIPDRFSAQQFSDYHSELNMSSLELGDSALYFCASSLSESGNTIYFGEGSWLTVV.

The V gene is TRBV6-1, the J gene TRBJ1-3, with a weak D call TRBD1 (5 bases). V was shortened by 2 bases and J by 0 bases, with 11 bases between the two germline ends. CDR3 size: 16 residues. Germline V gene lookup returns CDR1 MNHNS and CDR2 SASEGT. CDR3 residues: CASSEWGENSGNTIYF. CDR3 DNA: TGTGCCAGCAGTGAATGGGGGGAAAACTCTGGAAACACCATATATTTT.

The genes are TRBV13 and TRBJ2-3; 7 bases are shared with TRBD2. This CDR3 is 15 amino acids long. Looked up from germline, CDR1 is PRHDT and CDR2 is FYEKMQ (reference sequence). The junction had 10 bases not matched to a gene; V was cut back by 5 bases and J by 5 bases. The CDR3 region has the DNA TGTGCCAGCAGCCCAGAGCGGGAAAGGAGAGATACGCAGTATTTT. It encodes CASSPERERRDTQYF.

This clone was detected only once. The chain recombines TRBV7-2 with TRBJ2-1; D is unresolved. The CDR3 has 13 amino acids. The V end was cut by 1 base, the J end by 9 bases, with 10 bases between. Germline V lookup: CDR1 SGHTA, CDR2 FQGNSA. This CDR3 is CASSLVGVLEQFF. CDR3 DNA sequence: TGTGCCAGCAGCTTAGTGGGCGTCCTTGAGCAGTTCTTC.

J is TRBJ2-3 and V is TRBV28; TRBD2 agrees at 10 bases. Germline V gene data show CDR1 as MDHEN and CDR2 as SYDVKM. V was pared by 6 bases and J by 0 bases, with 6 bases of the junction left unmatched. CDR3 length: 16 residues. For the CDR3, the DNA is TGTGCCAGCAGCCCCGGACTAGCGGCTAGCACAGATACGCAGTATTTT. Amino acid sequence: CASSPGLAASTDTQYF.

The chain combines TRBV4-3 with TRBJ2-7; 9 nucleotides agree with TRBD2. Looked up from germline, CDR1 is LGHNA and CDR2 is YSLEER. CDR3 length: 15 amino acids. V lost 2 bases and J lost 4; bases outside the gene matches: 6. CDR3 coding DNA: TGCGCCAGCAGCCAAAGCCCTAGCGGGACATACGAGCAGTACTTC. It specifies CASSQSPSGTYEQYF.